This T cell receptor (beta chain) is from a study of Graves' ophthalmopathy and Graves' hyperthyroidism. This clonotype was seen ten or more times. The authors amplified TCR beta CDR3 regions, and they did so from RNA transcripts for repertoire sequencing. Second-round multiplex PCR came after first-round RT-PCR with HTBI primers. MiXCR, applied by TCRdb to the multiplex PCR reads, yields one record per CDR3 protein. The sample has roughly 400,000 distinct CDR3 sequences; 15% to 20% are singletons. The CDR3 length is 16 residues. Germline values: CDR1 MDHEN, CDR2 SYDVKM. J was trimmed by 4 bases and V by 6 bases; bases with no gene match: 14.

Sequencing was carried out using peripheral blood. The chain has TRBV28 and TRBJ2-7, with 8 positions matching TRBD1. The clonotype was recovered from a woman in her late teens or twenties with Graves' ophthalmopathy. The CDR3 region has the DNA TGTGCCAGCAGCCCCTTACCCGGGACAGGTATATACGAGCAGTACTTC. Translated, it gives CASSPLPGTGIYEQYF. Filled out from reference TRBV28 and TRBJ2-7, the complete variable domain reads DVKVTQSSRYLVKRTGEKVFLECVQDMDHENMFWYRQDPGLGLRLIYFSYDVKMKEKGDIPEGYSVSREKKERFSLILESASTNQTSMYLCASSPLPGTGIYEQYFGPGTRLTVT.